This is a list of T cell receptor beta chains from one sample in a study of identical twins. TCRdb itself ran the 5' RACE reads through MiXCR, one entry per CDR3 protein. The sample holds fewer than 250,000 distinct CDR3 sequences; 6% to 8% are singletons and the top ten take roughly 5.4%. This sample also appeared in a second study, on yellow fever vaccine responses in identical twins.

Source material: CD8+ T cells sorted from blood. The receptors were gathered from a woman in her late teens or twenties in good health. The CDR3 runs from the conserved cysteine through the conserved F or W. The D gene is left open where the match is weak. Where a row states a size, it is once, few, many or the class of an expanded clone; other rows omit it.

d_call	v_call	clone_size	j_call	cdr3_length	cdr3_aa	cdr3_nt
TRBD1	TRBV9	-	TRBJ2-5	15	CASSFTTGAGETQYF	TGTGCCAGCAGCTTTACGACAGGGGCGGGAGAGACCCAGTACTTC
TRBD2	TRBV28	many	TRBJ2-3	15	CASSLAGNEADTQYF	TGTGCCAGCAGCCTAGCGGGAAACGAAGCAGATACGCAGTATTTT
-	TRBV9	-	TRBJ1-3	10	CASRRNTIYF	TGTGCCAGCAGGAGAAACACCATATATTTT
TRBD1	TRBV6-5	-	TRBJ2-7	16	CASSYEDRQGAYEQYF	TGTGCCAGCAGTTACGAAGATAGACAGGGGGCTTACGAGCAGTACTTC
-	TRBV5-6	many	TRBJ1-1	15	CASSLEGARGTEAFF	TGTGCCAGCAGTCTGGAGGGAGCGAGGGGGACTGAAGCTTTCTTT
TRBD1	TRBV29-1	few	TRBJ2-7	16	CSVEDKGQGKDYEQYF	TGCAGCGTTGAAGATAAGGGACAGGGTAAGGACTACGAGCAGTACTTC
TRBD2	TRBV6-5	few	TRBJ2-7	17	CASSYSASGILDHEQYF	TGTGCCAGCAGTTACTCGGCTAGCGGGATTCTCGACCACGAGCAGTACTTC
TRBD1	TRBV24-1	-	TRBJ2-5	15	CATSDFRDSQETQYF	TGTGCCACCAGTGATTTCCGGGACAGCCAAGAGACCCAGTACTTC
-	TRBV18	few	TRBJ1-1	14	CASSPASKNTEAFF	TGTGCCAGCTCACCAGCGAGTAAGAACACTGAAGCTTTCTTT
-	TRBV7-8	few	TRBJ2-1	13	CASRTPGTFEQFF	TGTGCCAGCAGAACCCCCGGCACCTTTGAGCAGTTCTTC
-	TRBV28	-	TRBJ2-3	12	CASSFRADTQYF	TGTGCCAGCAGTTTTCGGGCAGATACGCAGTATTTT
-	TRBV9	-	TRBJ1-1	14	CASSVGPIGTEAFF	TGTGCCAGCAGCGTAGGTCCCATCGGCACTGAAGCTTTCTTT
-	TRBV12-3/TRBV12-4	many	TRBJ2-1	11	CASSLANEQFF	TGTGCCAGCAGTTTAGCGAATGAGCAGTTCTTC
TRBD1	TRBV28	few	TRBJ1-5	18	CASSPPGQGSGKDQPQHF	TGTGCCAGCAGTCCGCCGGGACAGGGGTCCGGAAAAGATCAGCCCCAGCATTTT
-	TRBV7-9	-	TRBJ1-1	12	CASSPARDEAFF	TGTGCCAGCAGTCCCGCACGGGATGAAGCTTTCTTT
-	TRBV10-3	few	TRBJ2-1	13	CAIGAGAYNEQFF	TGTGCCATCGGGGCGGGGGCGTACAATGAGCAGTTCTTC
-	TRBV27	few	TRBJ2-5	12	CASSSRGATQYF	TGTGCCAGCAGTTCTCGGGGTGCGACCCAGTACTTC
TRBD1	TRBV27	-	TRBJ1-1	15	CASRQGRSSNTEAFF	TGTGCCAGCAGACAGGGGCGGTCCTCGAACACTGAAGCTTTCTTT
TRBD1	TRBV7-9	-	TRBJ2-5	15	CASSFPDRSQETQYF	TGTGCCAGCAGCTTTCCGGACAGGAGCCAAGAGACCCAGTACTTC
-	TRBV24-1	many	TRBJ2-1	14	CATSDLGKGNEQFF	TGTGCCACCAGTGATTTGGGGAAGGGCAATGAGCAGTTCTTC
TRBD1	TRBV12-3/TRBV12-4	many	TRBJ2-7	15	CASSLSGQGAYEQYF	TGTGCCAGCAGCCTCTCCGGACAGGGGGCCTACGAGCAGTACTTC
TRBD1	TRBV6-2/TRBV6-3	many	TRBJ2-2	18	CASSYDQQGAVRTGELFF	TGTGCCAGCAGTTACGACCAACAGGGGGCTGTTCGCACCGGGGAGCTGTTTTTT
-	TRBV6-1	many	TRBJ1-5	16	CASSPRQAYSNQPQHF	TGTGCCAGCAGTCCCCGACAGGCTTATAGCAATCAGCCCCAGCATTTT
-	TRBV7-9	-	TRBJ2-2	14	CASSLLKNTGELFF	TGTGCCAGCAGCTTATTGAAGAACACCGGGGAGCTGTTTTTT
TRBD1	TRBV7-2	few	TRBJ1-5	16	CASSITGQGGNQPQHF	TGTGCCAGCAGCATAACCGGACAGGGAGGCAATCAGCCCCAGCATTTT
-	TRBV20-1	-	TRBJ2-3	17	CSARDRDGGRSTNTQYF	TGCAGTGCTAGAGATCGCGATGGGGGGCGGTCTACAAATACGCAGTATTTT
-	TRBV5-1	many	TRBJ2-6	17	CASSSRGAGSGANVLTF	TGCGCCAGCAGTTCCCGAGGGGCCGGCTCTGGGGCCAACGTCCTGACTTTC
TRBD1	TRBV3-1	-	TRBJ2-5	14	CASSPGTDKETQYF	TGTGCCAGCAGCCCCGGGACAGACAAAGAGACCCAGTACTTC
-	TRBV7-9	-	TRBJ1-2	16	CASSLALSPGAGGYTF	TGTGCCAGCAGCTTAGCGCTGTCCCCAGGGGCGGGAGGCTACACCTTC
-	TRBV5-1	many	TRBJ2-7	13	CASSPVGTYEQYF	TGCGCCAGCAGCCCTGTGGGTACCTACGAGCAGTACTTC
TRBD2	TRBV6-1	few	TRBJ2-5	18	CASTPYGLAGSSLETQYF	TGTGCCAGCACCCCATACGGACTAGCGGGATCCTCCTTGGAGACCCAGTACTTC
-	TRBV4-1	few	TRBJ1-2	15	CASSPLGDSNYGYTF	TGCGCCAGCAGCCCCTTAGGCGACAGTAACTATGGCTACACCTTC
TRBD1	TRBV29-1	few	TRBJ1-1	12	CSGDRAHTEAFF	TGCAGCGGGGACAGGGCCCACACTGAAGCTTTCTTT
TRBD2	TRBV7-6	few	TRBJ2-1	16	CASSLGQAGGPNEQFF	TGTGCCAGCAGCTTAGGTCAGGCGGGAGGGCCGAATGAGCAGTTCTTC
TRBD1	TRBV27	few	TRBJ2-5	15	CASSLYSGGRETQYF	TGTGCCAGCAGTTTGTACTCAGGGGGCCGGGAGACCCAGTACTTC
-	TRBV7-9	many	TRBJ1-2	13	CASSLQGEDGYTF	TGTGCCAGCAGCTTACAGGGAGAGGATGGCTACACCTTC
-	TRBV28	few	TRBJ1-5	15	CASSLSGDSNQPQHF	TGTGCCAGCAGTTTAAGTGGGGATAGCAATCAGCCCCAGCATTTT
TRBD2	TRBV9	few	TRBJ2-3	15	CASSPFAGGSDTQYF	TGTGCCAGCAGCCCCTTCGCGGGGGGGTCAGATACGCAGTATTTT